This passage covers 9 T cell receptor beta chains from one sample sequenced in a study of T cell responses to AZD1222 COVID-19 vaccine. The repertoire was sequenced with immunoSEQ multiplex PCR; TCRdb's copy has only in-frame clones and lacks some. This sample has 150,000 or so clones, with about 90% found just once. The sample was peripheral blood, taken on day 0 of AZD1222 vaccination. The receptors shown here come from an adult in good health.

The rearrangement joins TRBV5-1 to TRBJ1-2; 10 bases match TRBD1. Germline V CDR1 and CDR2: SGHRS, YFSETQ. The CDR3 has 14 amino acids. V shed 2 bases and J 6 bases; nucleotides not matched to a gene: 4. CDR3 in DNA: TGCGCCAGCAGCTTCGACAGGGGGCTGGATGGCTACACCTTC. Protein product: CASSFDRGLDGYTF.

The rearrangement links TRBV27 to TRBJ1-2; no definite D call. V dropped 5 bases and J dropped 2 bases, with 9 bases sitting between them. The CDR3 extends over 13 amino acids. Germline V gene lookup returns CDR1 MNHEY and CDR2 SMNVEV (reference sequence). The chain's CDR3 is CASSEGLNYGYTF. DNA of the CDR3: TGTGCCAGCAGTGAAGGGCTAAACTATGGCTACACCTTC.

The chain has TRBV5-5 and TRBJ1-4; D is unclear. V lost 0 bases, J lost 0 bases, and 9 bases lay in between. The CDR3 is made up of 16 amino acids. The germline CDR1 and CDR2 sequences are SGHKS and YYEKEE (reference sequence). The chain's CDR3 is CASSLAGTTTNEKLFF. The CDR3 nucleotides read TGTGCCAGCAGCTTGGCGGGTACAACAACTAATGAAAAACTGTTTTTT. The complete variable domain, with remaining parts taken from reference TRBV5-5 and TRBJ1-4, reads DAGVTQSPTHLIKTRGQQVTLRCSPISGHKSVSWYQQVLGQGPQFIFQYYEKEERGRGNFPDRFSARQFPNYSSELNVNALLLGDSALYLCASSLAGTTTNEKLFFGSGTQLSVL.

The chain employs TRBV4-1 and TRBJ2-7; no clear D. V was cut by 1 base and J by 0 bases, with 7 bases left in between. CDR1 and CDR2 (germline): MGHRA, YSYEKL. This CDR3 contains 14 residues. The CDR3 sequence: CASSQGLFSYEQYF. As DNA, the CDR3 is TGCGCCAGCAGCCAAGGTCTATTCTCCTACGAGCAGTACTTC.

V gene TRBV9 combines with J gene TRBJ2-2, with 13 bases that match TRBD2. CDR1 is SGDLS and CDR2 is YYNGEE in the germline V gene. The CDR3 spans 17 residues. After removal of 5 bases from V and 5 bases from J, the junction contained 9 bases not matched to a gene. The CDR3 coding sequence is TGTGCCAGCAGTTTTGGACTAGCGGGAGTGAGGACCGGGGAGCTGTTTTTT. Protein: CASSFGLAGVRTGELFF.

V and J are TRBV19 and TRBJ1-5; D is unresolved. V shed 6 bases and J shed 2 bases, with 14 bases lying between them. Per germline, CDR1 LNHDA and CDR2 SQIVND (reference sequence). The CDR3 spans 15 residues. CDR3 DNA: TGTGCCAGTAGGAGACTGGACCTGGGCAATCAGCCCCAGCATTTT. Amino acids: CASRRLDLGNQPQHF.

CDR3 bases: TGTGCCAGCAGCTTGAGGTCCGGGAGGTATAGCAATCAGCCCCAGCATTTT. It is translated as CASSLRSGRYSNQPQHF. V and J are TRBV5-6 and TRBJ1-5, with no clear D. This CDR3 comprises 17 residues. Trimming took 1 base from V and 0 from J, leaving 14 bases between them. CDR1 is SGHDT and CDR2 is YYEEEE in the germline V gene.

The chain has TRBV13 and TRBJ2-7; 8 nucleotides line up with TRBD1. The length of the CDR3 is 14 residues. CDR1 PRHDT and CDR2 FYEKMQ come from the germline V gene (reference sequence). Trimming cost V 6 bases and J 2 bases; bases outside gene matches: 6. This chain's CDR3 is CASSNRGMAYEQYF. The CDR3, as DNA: TGTGCCAGCAGTAACAGGGGGATGGCCTACGAGCAGTACTTC.

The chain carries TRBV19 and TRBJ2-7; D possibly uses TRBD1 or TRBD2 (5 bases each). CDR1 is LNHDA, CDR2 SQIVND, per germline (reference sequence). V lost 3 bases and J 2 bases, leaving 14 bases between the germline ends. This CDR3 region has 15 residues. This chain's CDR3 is CASSISKEGPYEQYF. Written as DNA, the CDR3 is TGTGCCAGTAGTATTAGCAAAGAGGGGCCCTACGAGCAGTACTTC.